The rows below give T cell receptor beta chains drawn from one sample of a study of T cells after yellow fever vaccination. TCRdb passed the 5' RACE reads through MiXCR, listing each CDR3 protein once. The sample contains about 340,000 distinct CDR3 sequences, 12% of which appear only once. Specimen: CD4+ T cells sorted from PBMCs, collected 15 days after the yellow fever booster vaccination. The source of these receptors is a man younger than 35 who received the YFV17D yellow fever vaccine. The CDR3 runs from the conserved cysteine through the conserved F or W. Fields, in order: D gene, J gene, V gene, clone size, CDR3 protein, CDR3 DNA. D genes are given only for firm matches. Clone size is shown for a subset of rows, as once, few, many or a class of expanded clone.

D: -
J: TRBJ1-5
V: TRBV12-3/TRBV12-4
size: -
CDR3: CASSPALGGGVQPQHF
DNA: TGTGCCAGCAGTCCGGCCCTAGGCGGGGGAGTACAGCCCCAGCATTTT

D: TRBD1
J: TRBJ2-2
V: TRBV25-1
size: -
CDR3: CASSDGTGDTGELFF
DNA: TGTGCCAGCAGTGATGGGACAGGGGACACCGGGGAGCTGTTTTTT

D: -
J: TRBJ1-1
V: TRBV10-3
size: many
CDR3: CAISGAENTEAFF
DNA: TGTGCCATCAGTGGGGCTGAGAACACTGAAGCTTTCTTT

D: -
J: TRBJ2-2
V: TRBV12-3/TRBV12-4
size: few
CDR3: CASSRGAGTGELFF
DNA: TGTGCCAGCAGCCGGGGGGCGGGCACCGGGGAGCTGTTTTTT

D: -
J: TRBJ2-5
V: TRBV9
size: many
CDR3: CASSGRLGLLEETQYF
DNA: TGTGCCAGCAGCGGTCGCTTAGGGCTTTTGGAAGAGACCCAGTACTTC

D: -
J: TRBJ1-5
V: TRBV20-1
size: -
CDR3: CSAREQGDQPQHF
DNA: TGCAGTGCTAGAGAGCAGGGTGACCAGCCCCAGCATTTT

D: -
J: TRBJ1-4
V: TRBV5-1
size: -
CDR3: CASSLGRAVTNEKLFF
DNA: TGCGCCAGCAGCTTGGGTCGTGCGGTGACTAATGAAAAACTGTTTTTT

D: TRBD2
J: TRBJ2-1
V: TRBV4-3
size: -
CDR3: CASSPDLAETYNEQFF
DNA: TGCGCCAGCAGCCCAGATCTAGCGGAGACCTACAATGAGCAGTTCTTC

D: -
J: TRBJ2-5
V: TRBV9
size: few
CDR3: CASSVGVSGRETQYF
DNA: TGTGCCAGCAGCGTAGGTGTCTCGGGTCGGGAGACCCAGTACTTC

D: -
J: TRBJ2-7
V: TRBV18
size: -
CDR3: CASSPSQPGGQYF
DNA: TGTGCCAGCTCTCCCTCACAGCCTGGGGGGCAGTACTTC

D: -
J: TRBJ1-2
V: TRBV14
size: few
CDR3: CASSQGFYGYTF
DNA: TGTGCCAGCAGCCAGGGGTTCTATGGCTACACCTTC

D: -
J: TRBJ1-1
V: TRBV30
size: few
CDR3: CAWMKTGNTEAFF
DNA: TGTGCCTGGATGAAGACAGGGAACACTGAAGCTTTCTTT

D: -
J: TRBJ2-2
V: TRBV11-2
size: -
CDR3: CASSLEAWGPSSGELFF
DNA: TGTGCCAGCAGCTTAGAGGCTTGGGGACCCTCGTCCGGGGAGCTGTTTTTT

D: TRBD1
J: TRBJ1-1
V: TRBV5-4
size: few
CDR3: CASSLGTGVWTEAFF
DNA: TGTGCCAGCAGCTTGGGGACAGGGGTTTGGACTGAAGCTTTCTTT

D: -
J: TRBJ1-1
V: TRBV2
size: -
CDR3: CASRSPGSTEAFF
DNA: TGTGCCAGCAGGTCTCCGGGTAGTACTGAAGCTTTCTTT

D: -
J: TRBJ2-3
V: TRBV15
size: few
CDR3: CATSRGLNQNTDTQYF
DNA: TGTGCCACCAGCAGAGGACTAAACCAAAACACAGATACGCAGTATTTT

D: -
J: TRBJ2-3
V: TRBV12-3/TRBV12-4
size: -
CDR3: CASSLFRTSTDTQYF
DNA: TGTGCCAGCAGTTTATTTCGGACTAGCACAGATACGCAGTATTTT

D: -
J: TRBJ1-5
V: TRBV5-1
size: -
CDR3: CASSLGDGQGNQPQHF
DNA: TGCGCCAGCAGCTTGGGGGACGGGCAAGGCAATCAGCCCCAGCATTTT

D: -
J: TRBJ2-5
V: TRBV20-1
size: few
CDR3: CSASQYRQQETQYF
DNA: TGCAGTGCTAGTCAGTATCGGCAGCAAGAGACCCAGTACTTC

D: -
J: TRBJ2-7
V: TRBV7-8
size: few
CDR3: CASTTRELSEQYF
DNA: TGTGCCAGCACGACCAGAGAATTATCCGAGCAGTACTTC

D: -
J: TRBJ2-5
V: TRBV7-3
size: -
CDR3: CASSTGKEETQYF
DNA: TGTGCCAGCTCAACGGGGAAGGAGGAGACCCAGTACTTC

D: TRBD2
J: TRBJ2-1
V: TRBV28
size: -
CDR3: CASSTGGGTNEQFF
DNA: TGTGCCAGCAGTACCGGCGGGGGAACCAATGAGCAGTTCTTC

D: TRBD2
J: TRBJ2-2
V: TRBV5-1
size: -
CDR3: CASSSLAGGHTGELFF
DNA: TGCGCCAGCAGCTCTCTAGCGGGGGGACACACCGGGGAGCTGTTTTTT

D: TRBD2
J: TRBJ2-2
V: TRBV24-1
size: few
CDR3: CATRASGTGELFF
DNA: TGTGCCACCAGGGCTAGCGGGACCGGGGAGCTGTTTTTT

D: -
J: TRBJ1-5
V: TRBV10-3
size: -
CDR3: CAISPRGADQPQHF
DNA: TGTGCCATCAGCCCACGGGGAGCTGATCAGCCCCAGCATTTT

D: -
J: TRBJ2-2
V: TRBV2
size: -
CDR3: CASNGVRNTGELFF
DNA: TGTGCTTCGAATGGGGTCAGAAACACCGGGGAGCTGTTTTTT

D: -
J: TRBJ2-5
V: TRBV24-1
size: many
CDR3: CATSDPQGYRETQYF
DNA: TGTGCCACCAGTGATCCGCAGGGCTATCGGGAGACCCAGTACTTC

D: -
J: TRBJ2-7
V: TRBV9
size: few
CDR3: CASSEAPTPYEQYF
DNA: TGTGCCAGCAGCGAGGCGCCAACCCCCTACGAGCAGTACTTC

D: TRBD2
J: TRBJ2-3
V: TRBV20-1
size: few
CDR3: CSARSTSGRTDTQYF
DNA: TGCAGTGCTAGAAGTACTAGCGGTCGCACAGATACGCAGTATTTT

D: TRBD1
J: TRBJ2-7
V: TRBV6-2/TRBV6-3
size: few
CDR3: CASSYPRGFGSYEQYF
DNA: TGTGCCAGCAGTTACCCCAGGGGGTTTGGCTCCTACGAGCAGTACTTC

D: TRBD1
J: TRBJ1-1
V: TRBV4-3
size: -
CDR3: CASSQDAGTGNTEAFF
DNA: TGCGCCAGCAGCCAAGATGCCGGGACAGGTAACACTGAAGCTTTCTTT

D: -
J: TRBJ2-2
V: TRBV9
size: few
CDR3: CASSVARWPGTGELFF
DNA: TGTGCCAGCAGCGTAGCCAGATGGCCGGGCACCGGGGAGCTGTTTTTT

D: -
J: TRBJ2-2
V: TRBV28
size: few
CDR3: CASSPPTFTGELFF
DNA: TGTGCCAGCAGCCCCCCGACCTTCACCGGGGAGCTGTTTTTT

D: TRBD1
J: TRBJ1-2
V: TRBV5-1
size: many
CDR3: CASSLGQGNYGYTF
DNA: TGTGCCAGCAGCTTGGGACAGGGAAACTATGGCTACACCTTC

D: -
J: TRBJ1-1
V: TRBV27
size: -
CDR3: CASKPGDSSMNTEAFF
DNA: TGTGCCAGCAAACCGGGGGACTCGAGCATGAACACTGAAGCTTTCTTT

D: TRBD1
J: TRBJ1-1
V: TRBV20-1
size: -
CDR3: CSADRTGGGTEAFF
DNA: TGCAGTGCGGACCGGACAGGGGGCGGCACTGAAGCTTTCTTT

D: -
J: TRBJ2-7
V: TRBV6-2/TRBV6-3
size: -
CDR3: CASSYAAGALPYEQYF
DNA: TGTGCCAGCAGTTACGCCGCGGGGGCCCTACCTTACGAGCAGTACTTC

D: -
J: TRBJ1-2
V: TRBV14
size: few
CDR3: CASSQELRGGYTF
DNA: TGTGCCAGCAGCCAAGAATTGAGGGGTGGCTACACCTTC

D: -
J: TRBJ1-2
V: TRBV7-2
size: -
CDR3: CASSDRITNYGYTF
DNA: TGTGCCAGCAGCGACAGGATAACTAACTATGGCTACACCTTC

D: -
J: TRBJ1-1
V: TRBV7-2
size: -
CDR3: CASSLGSRGTEAFF
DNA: TGTGCCAGCAGCCTAGGCTCCCGGGGAACTGAAGCTTTCTTT

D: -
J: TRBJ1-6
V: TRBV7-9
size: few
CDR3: CASSPRVDSPLHF
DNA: TGTGCCAGCAGCCCTAGGGTTGATTCACCCCTCCACTTT

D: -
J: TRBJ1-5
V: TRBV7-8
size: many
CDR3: CASSLRGGQPQHF
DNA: TGTGCCAGCAGCTTAAGGGGAGGGCAGCCCCAGCATTTT

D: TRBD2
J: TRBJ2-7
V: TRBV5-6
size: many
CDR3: CASSGGGAYEQYF
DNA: TGTGCCAGCAGCGGCGGGGGGGCTTACGAGCAGTACTTC